This T cell receptor beta chain stems from a study of cytomegalovirus exposure and HLA in healthy donors. Study-level results: When analyzed later, the rates of TCR association showed variation by HLA locus, with DRB1 the most and HLA-C the fewest. There were 160 or so TCR beta chains listed as cytomegalovirus-associated. In a later analysis, TCR beta V- and J-gene trimming showed a link to a missense DCLRE1C variant.

PCR employed 60 Vbeta and 13 Jbeta primers. Clones were read by immunoSEQ multiplex PCR, and TCRdb kept only the in-frame ones, dropping some. This table has under 150,000 clones, about 68% appearing once. About this clone: The antigen is not known.

The ends lost 5 bases at V and 6 bases at J; junction bases unmatched: 8. Germline loops: CDR1 MDHEN, CDR2 SYDVKM. The CDR3 extends over 15 amino acids. The V and J genes are TRBV28 and TRBJ2-7; 12 nucleotides line up with TRBD2. The sequence was obtained from a middle-aged woman in good health and CMV-seropositive. Sequenced input: PBMCs. The CDR3 here is CASSERLAGVSEQYF. The CDR3 region has the DNA TGTGCCAGCAGTGAACGACTAGCGGGAGTCTCCGAGCAGTACTTC.